The rows below give T cell receptor beta chains drawn from one sample of a study of cytomegalovirus exposure and HLA in healthy donors. Produced via immunoSEQ multiplex PCR; TCRdb's table is partial and in-frame only. The sample holds approximately 51,000 clones, roughly 76% seen once. What was sequenced was PBMCs. The receptors derive from a man younger than 45 in good health and CMV-seronegative. CDR3s include the opening cysteine and the closing phenylalanine or tryptophan. A D gene is named only where the DNA matches it firmly. Only part of the rows carry a size: once, few, many, or a class if the clone is expanded.

V	J	D	size	DNA	CDR3
TRBV2	TRBJ2-6	TRBD1	.	TGTGCCAGCAGTACGGGACAGGCTAGATCTGGGGCCAACGTCCTGACTTTC	CASSTGQARSGANVLTF
TRBV30	TRBJ2-5	TRBD1	.	TGTGCCTGGAGTGTAGGGTACAGGACAGGGGAACAAGAGACCCAGTACTTC	CAWSVGYRTGEQETQYF
TRBV6-1	TRBJ2-5	.	.	TGTGCCAGCAGTGAAGCTCAGAGGCTAGTCCGGGAGACCCAGTACTTC	CASSEAQRLVRETQYF
TRBV6-5	TRBJ1-5	TRBD1	.	TGTGCCAGCAGTTACTACAGGGGTAGCAATCAGCCCCAGCATTTT	CASSYYRGSNQPQHF
TRBV4-1	TRBJ2-3	TRBD2	.	TGCGCCAGCAGCCCACCGGGCGGTAGCGGGAATGCAGATACGCAGTATTTT	CASSPPGGSGNADTQYF
TRBV5-1	TRBJ2-3	TRBD1	.	TGCGCCAGCAGCGAGGACAGGGTGGGTGTCGGCACAGATACGCAGTATTTT	CASSEDRVGVGTDTQYF
TRBV5-1	TRBJ2-1	TRBD2	few	TGCGCCAGCAGCTTGGGCGGGAGCTCCTACAATGAGCAGTTCTTC	CASSLGGSSYNEQFF
TRBV5-6	TRBJ1-2	TRBD1	.	TGTGCCAGCAGCTTGGGACAGGGGAACTATGGCTACACCTTC	CASSLGQGNYGYTF
TRBV10-3	TRBJ2-7	.	.	TGTGCCATCAGTGGGGGTGGAGGCTCCTACGAGCAGTACTTC	CAISGGGGSYEQYF
TRBV7-9	TRBJ2-7	TRBD1	.	TGTGCCAGCAGCTTACGGGACAGGGCCAACTACGAGCAGTACTTC	CASSLRDRANYEQYF
TRBV9	TRBJ2-5	.	.	TGTGCCAGCAGCCCGAGGGGGGGCGGAGAGACCCAGTACTTC	CASSPRGGGETQYF
TRBV7-6	TRBJ2-1	TRBD1	.	TGTGCCAGCAGCTTGGTAACAGGGGGGAGAAATGAGCAGTTCTTC	CASSLVTGGRNEQFF
TRBV5-1	TRBJ1-1	.	.	TGCGCCAGCAGCTTGGCGGTGAACACTGAAGCTTTCTTT	CASSLAVNTEAFF
TRBV25-1	TRBJ1-2	.	.	TGTGCCAGCAGTGAATCGGGGGTCTATGGCTACACCTTC	CASSESGVYGYTF
TRBV2	TRBJ2-1	.	once	TGTGCCAGCCAAAGACCCCAGGTGAACTCCTACAATGAGCAGTTCTTC	CASQRPQVNSYNEQFF
TRBV30	TRBJ2-7	TRBD2	.	TGTGCCTGGAGTGCCAGCGGGAGGGCCTACGAGCAGTACTTC	CAWSASGRAYEQYF
TRBV7-6	TRBJ2-1	.	.	TGTGCCAGCAGCTCCTCTAGTAATGAGCAGTTCTTC	CASSSSSNEQFF
TRBV7-9	TRBJ2-4	.	.	TGTGCCAGCAGCACCTCGACAAGTGGGATTCAGTACTTC	CASSTSTSGIQYF
TRBV25-1	TRBJ1-6	TRBD1	.	TGTGCCAGCAGTGATTTGGACAGGGCGTATAATTCACCCCTCCACTTT	CASSDLDRAYNSPLHF
TRBV6-5	TRBJ2-3	TRBD2	.	TGTGCCAGCAGTTATGGGACTAGCGGGAGCATAGATACGCAGTATTTT	CASSYGTSGSIDTQYF
TRBV6-1	TRBJ1-5	TRBD1	.	TGTGCCAGCAGGCAGGGGGCCCCCAATCAGCCCCAGCATTTT	CASRQGAPNQPQHF
TRBV5-1	TRBJ2-1	TRBD2	few	TGCGCCAGCAGGGCAGGGACTAGCGCCTACAATGAGCAGTTCTTC	CASRAGTSAYNEQFF
TRBV2	TRBJ2-3	.	.	TGTGCCAGCAGTGAAGCCCCCGGAGATACGCAGTATTTT	CASSEAPGDTQYF
TRBV1	TRBJ1-2	.	.	TGCACCAGCAGGGCCCTTCTATATTCGAGGGGCTACACCTTC	CTSRALLYSRGYTF
TRBV6-5	TRBJ1-1	TRBD1	.	TGTGCCAGCAGTTGGAAACGACAGGGGGACACTGAAGCTTTCTTT	CASSWKRQGDTEAFF
TRBV7-2	TRBJ2-7	TRBD1	.	TGTGCCAGCAGCTACCGGACAGGGGCCCACGAGCAGTACTTC	CASSYRTGAHEQYF
TRBV4-1	TRBJ2-1	TRBD2	.	TGCGCCAGCAGCCAAGATCGTTTAGCGGGAGGGTTCTACAATGAGCAGTTCTTC	CASSQDRLAGGFYNEQFF
TRBV5-4	TRBJ2-5	.	.	TGTGCCAGCAGCTTGGTTAGACAAGAGACCCAGTACTTC	CASSLVRQETQYF
TRBV27	TRBJ2-1	TRBD2	.	TGTGCCAGCAGTTTTAGGATAGCGGGAGTTCCAAATGAGCAGTTCTTC	CASSFRIAGVPNEQFF
TRBV2	TRBJ2-7	.	.	TGTGCCAGCACCCACCCACCACAGGGCTACGAGCAGTACTTC	CASTHPPQGYEQYF
TRBV5-4	TRBJ1-2	.	.	TGTGCCAGCAGCACAGAACAGGGCTATGGCTACACCTTC	CASSTEQGYGYTF
TRBV14	TRBJ1-6	.	.	TGTGCCAGCAGCCAAGAGGCTGATGGTTCACCCCTCCACTTT	CASSQEADGSPLHF
TRBV19	TRBJ1-2	TRBD1	.	TGTGCCAGTAGTATGTCGGACAGGGTCTATGGCTACACCTTC	CASSMSDRVYGYTF
TRBV5-1	TRBJ2-2	TRBD1	.	TGCGCCAGCAGCCGGACAGGGGGAAACACCGGGGAGCTGTTTTTT	CASSRTGGNTGELFF
TRBV5-1	TRBJ1-3	TRBD1	.	TGCGCCAGCAGCTTCGGGACAGGGGGCGCGAACACCATATATTTT	CASSFGTGGANTIYF
TRBV2	TRBJ1-5	TRBD1	.	TGTGCCAGCAGGGGAACAGGGACAGGGTTCGGGAGTCAGCCCCAGCATTTT	CASRGTGTGFGSQPQHF
TRBV27	TRBJ2-7	.	.	TGTGCCAGCAGTTTGAGGGACACCTACGAGCAGTACTTC	CASSLRDTYEQYF